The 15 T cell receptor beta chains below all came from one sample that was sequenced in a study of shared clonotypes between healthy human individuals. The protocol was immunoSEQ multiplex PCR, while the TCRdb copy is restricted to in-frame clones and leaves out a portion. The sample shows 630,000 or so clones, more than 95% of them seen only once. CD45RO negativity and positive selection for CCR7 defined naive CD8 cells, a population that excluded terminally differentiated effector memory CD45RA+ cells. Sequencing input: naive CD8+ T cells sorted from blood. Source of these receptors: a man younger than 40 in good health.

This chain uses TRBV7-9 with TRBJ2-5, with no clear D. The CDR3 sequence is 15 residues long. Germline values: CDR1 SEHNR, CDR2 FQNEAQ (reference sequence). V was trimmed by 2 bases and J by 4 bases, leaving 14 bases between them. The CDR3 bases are TGTGCCAGCAGCTTAACCCCCGCAGTGGGAGAGACCCAGTACTTC. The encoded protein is CASSLTPAVGETQYF. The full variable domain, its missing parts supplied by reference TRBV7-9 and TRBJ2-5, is DTGVSQNPRHKITKRGQNVTFRCDPISEHNRLYWYRQTLGQGPEFLTYFQNEAQLEKSRLLSDRFSAERPKGSFSTLEIQRTEQGDSAMYLCASSLTPAVGETQYFGPGTRLLVL.

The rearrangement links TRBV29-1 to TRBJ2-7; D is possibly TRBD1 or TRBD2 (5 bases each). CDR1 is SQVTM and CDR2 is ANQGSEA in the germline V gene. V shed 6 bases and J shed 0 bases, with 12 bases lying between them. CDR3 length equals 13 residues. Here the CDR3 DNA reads TGCAGCGTGGAGGACACCGACTCCTACGAGCAGTACTTC. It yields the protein CSVEDTDSYEQYF.

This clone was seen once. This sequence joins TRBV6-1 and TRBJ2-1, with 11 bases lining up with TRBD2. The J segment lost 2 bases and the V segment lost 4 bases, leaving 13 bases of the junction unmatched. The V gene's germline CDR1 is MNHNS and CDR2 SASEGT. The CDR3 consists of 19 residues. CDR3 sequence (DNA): TGTGCCAGCAGTGTTTTAGCGGGAGGGAAAAGGGTAGCCTACAATGAGCAGTTCTTC. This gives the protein CASSVLAGGKRVAYNEQFF.

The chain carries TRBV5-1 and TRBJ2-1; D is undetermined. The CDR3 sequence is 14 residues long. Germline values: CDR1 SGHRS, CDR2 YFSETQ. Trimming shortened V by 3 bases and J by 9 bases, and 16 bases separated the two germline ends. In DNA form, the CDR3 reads TGCGCCAGCAGCTCAGAGACGTTCTCAAGTGAGCAGTTCTTC. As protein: CASSSETFSSEQFF.

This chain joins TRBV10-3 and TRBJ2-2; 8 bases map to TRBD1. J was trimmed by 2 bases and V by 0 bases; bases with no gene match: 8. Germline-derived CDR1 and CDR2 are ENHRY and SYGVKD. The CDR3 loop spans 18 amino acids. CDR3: CAISESKGDRPNTGELFF. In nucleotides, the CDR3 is TGTGCCATCAGTGAGTCGAAAGGGGACAGGCCTAACACCGGGGAGCTGTTTTTT.

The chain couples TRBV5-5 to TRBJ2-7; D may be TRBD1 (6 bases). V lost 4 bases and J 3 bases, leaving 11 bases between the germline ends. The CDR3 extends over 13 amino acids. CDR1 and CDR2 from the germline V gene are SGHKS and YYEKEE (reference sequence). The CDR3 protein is CASSPVDSYEQYF. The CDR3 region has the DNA TGTGCCAGCAGCCCCGTGGACAGCTACGAGCAGTACTTC.

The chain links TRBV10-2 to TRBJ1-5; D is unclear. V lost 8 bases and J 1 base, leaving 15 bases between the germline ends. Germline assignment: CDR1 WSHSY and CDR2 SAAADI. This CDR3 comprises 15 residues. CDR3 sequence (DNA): TGCGCCAGCCGGCCTCGATTAGGGAGCAATCAGCCCCAGCATTTT. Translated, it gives CASRPRLGSNQPQHF.

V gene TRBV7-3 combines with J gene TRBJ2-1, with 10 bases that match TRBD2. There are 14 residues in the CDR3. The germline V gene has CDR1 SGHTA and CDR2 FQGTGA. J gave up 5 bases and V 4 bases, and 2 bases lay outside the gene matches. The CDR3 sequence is CASSSSGRDNEQFF. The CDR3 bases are TGTGCCAGCAGCTCTAGCGGGAGAGACAATGAGCAGTTCTTC.

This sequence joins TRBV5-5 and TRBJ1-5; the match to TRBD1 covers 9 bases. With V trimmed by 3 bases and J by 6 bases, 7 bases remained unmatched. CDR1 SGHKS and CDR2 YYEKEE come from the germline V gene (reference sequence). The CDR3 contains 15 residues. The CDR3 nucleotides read TGTGCCAGCAGCTCCGGGACAGGGTATGGTCAGCCCCAGCATTTT. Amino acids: CASSSGTGYGQPQHF.

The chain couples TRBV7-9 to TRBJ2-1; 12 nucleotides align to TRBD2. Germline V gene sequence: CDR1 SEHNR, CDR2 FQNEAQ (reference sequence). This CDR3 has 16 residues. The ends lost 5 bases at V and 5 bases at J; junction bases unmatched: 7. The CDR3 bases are TGTGCCAGCAGCCAAGGGGGGACTAGCGGGCACAATGAGCAGTTCTTC. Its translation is CASSQGGTSGHNEQFF. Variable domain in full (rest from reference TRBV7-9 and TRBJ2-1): DTGVSQNPRHKITKRGQNVTFRCDPISEHNRLYWYRQTLGQGPEFLTYFQNEAQLEKSRLLSDRFSAERPKGSFSTLEIQRTEQGDSAMYLCASSQGGTSGHNEQFFGPGTRLTVL.

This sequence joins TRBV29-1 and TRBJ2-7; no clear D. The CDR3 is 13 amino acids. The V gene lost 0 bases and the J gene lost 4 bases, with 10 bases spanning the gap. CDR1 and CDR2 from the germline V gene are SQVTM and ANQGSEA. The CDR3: CSVEDTSVYEQYF. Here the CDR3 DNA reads TGCAGCGTTGAAGACACCTCCGTATACGAGCAGTACTTC.

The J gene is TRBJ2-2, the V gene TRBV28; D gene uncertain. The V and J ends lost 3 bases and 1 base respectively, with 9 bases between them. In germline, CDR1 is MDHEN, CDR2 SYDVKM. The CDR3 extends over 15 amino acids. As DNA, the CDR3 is TGTGCCAGCAGTTTCGAGAGGCGGAACACCGGGGAGCTGTTTTTT. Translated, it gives CASSFERRNTGELFF.

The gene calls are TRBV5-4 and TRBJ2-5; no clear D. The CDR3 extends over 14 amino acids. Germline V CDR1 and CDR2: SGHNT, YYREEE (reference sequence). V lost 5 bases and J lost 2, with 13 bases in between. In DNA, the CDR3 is TGTGCCAGCAGTCAAGGTCGGAATCAAGAGACCCAGTACTTC. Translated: CASSQGRNQETQYF.

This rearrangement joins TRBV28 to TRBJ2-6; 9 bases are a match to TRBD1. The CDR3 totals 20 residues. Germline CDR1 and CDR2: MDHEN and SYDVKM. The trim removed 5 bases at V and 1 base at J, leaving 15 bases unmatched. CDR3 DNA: TGTGCCAGCAGTAGATTCCCCTTCGGACAGGGGATGTCTGGGGCCAACGTCCTGACTTTC. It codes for CASSRFPFGQGMSGANVLTF.

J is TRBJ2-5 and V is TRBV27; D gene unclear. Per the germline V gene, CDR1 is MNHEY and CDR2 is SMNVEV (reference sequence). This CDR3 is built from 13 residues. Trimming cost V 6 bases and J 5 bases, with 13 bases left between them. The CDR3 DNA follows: TGTGCCAGCAGAAGATATGGAGAGGAGACCCAGTACTTC. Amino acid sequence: CASRRYGEETQYF.